The rows below give T cell receptor beta chains drawn from one sample of a study of CD8 T cells in Susac syndrome. TCRdb re-called the immunoSEQ multiplex PCR reads through MiXCR, storing one row per CDR3 protein. Of around 180,000 distinct CDR3 sequences listed, roughly 95% were seen once; the top ten hold less than 0.2%. Sequenced sample: CD8+ T cells from PBMCs. The receptors derive from a human donor with multiple sclerosis. Each CDR3 is given with its conserved first and last residue. The D gene is left open where the match is weak. Size is omitted from some rows. Given values are once, few, many or a class for expanded clones.

v_gene: TRBV20-1; abundance: few; j_gene: TRBJ2-7; d_gene: NA; CDR3nt: TGCAGTGCTAGGGAGGGGGGCTCCTACGAGCAGTACTTC; CDR3aa: CSAREGGSYEQYF
v_gene: TRBV13; abundance: NA; j_gene: TRBJ2-5; d_gene: NA; CDR3nt: TGTGCCAGCAGCTTAGGATCCCGCCAAGAGACCCAGTACTTC; CDR3aa: CASSLGSRQETQYF
v_gene: TRBV12-3/TRBV12-4; abundance: few; j_gene: TRBJ2-1; d_gene: NA; CDR3nt: TGTGCCAGCAGTTTGGCCAATGAGCAGTTCTTC; CDR3aa: CASSLANEQFF
v_gene: TRBV29-1; abundance: few; j_gene: TRBJ2-7; d_gene: NA; CDR3nt: TGCAGCGTCTACAATCCATCATACGAGCAGTACTTC; CDR3aa: CSVYNPSYEQYF
v_gene: TRBV29-1; abundance: NA; j_gene: TRBJ2-5; d_gene: TRBD1; CDR3nt: TGCAGCGTTGGGTGGACAGGGAAGGAGACCCAGTACTTC; CDR3aa: CSVGWTGKETQYF
v_gene: TRBV25-1; abundance: NA; j_gene: TRBJ2-1; d_gene: TRBD2; CDR3nt: TGTGCCAGCAGTGGGCTAGCGGGGGGGGCCGAGCAGTTCTTC; CDR3aa: CASSGLAGGAEQFF
v_gene: TRBV7-9; abundance: NA; j_gene: TRBJ2-5; d_gene: NA; CDR3nt: TGTGCCAGCAGCCCGTCGCACGAGACCCAGTACTTC; CDR3aa: CASSPSHETQYF
v_gene: TRBV10-3; abundance: NA; j_gene: TRBJ2-7; d_gene: NA; CDR3nt: TGTGCCATTAACACCCGGGACAATGCTTACGAGCAGTACTTC; CDR3aa: CAINTRDNAYEQYF
v_gene: TRBV12-3/TRBV12-4; abundance: NA; j_gene: TRBJ2-1; d_gene: NA; CDR3nt: TGTGCCAGCAATAGGGGCGGATACAATGAGCAGTTCTTC; CDR3aa: CASNRGGYNEQFF
v_gene: TRBV25-1; abundance: NA; j_gene: TRBJ1-1; d_gene: TRBD1; CDR3nt: TGTGCCAGCAGTGCATACGGGGGGGACAGGGAGACTGAAGCTTTCTTT; CDR3aa: CASSAYGGDRETEAFF
v_gene: TRBV29-1; abundance: NA; j_gene: TRBJ2-7; d_gene: NA; CDR3nt: TGCAGCTTCCGGGACACCCCCTACGAGCAGTACTTC; CDR3aa: CSFRDTPYEQYF
v_gene: TRBV5-1; abundance: NA; j_gene: TRBJ1-2; d_gene: TRBD1; CDR3nt: TGCGCCAGCAGCTTGGTCCCAGGGGGAAACTATGGCTACACCTTC; CDR3aa: CASSLVPGGNYGYTF
v_gene: TRBV15; abundance: NA; j_gene: TRBJ2-7; d_gene: TRBD1; CDR3nt: TGTGCCACCAGCAGAGATCTGGGACAGGAATACGAGCAGTACTTC; CDR3aa: CATSRDLGQEYEQYF
v_gene: TRBV28; abundance: NA; j_gene: TRBJ2-7; d_gene: TRBD2; CDR3nt: TGTGCCAGCCACGTCACGGGAGGTGCCTACGAGCAGTACTTC; CDR3aa: CASHVTGGAYEQYF
v_gene: TRBV29-1; abundance: NA; j_gene: TRBJ1-2; d_gene: NA; CDR3nt: TGCAGCGTTCTTGGGACACAATTTAACTATGGCTACACCTTC; CDR3aa: CSVLGTQFNYGYTF
v_gene: TRBV11-2; abundance: NA; j_gene: TRBJ2-1; d_gene: TRBD2; CDR3nt: TGTGCCAGCAGCTTAGTCCCCTCCTGGACTAGCGGACTTACCCTCATCCATGAGCAGTTCTTC; CDR3aa: CASSLVPSWTSGLTLIHEQFF
v_gene: TRBV20-1; abundance: NA; j_gene: TRBJ1-1; d_gene: NA; CDR3nt: TGCAGTACAGTTGAGTTCCCGAACACTGAAGCTTTCTTT; CDR3aa: CSTVEFPNTEAFF
v_gene: TRBV9; abundance: NA; j_gene: TRBJ1-2; d_gene: NA; CDR3nt: TGTGCCAGCAGCCTGGGACACGGCCCTAACTATGGCTACACCTTC; CDR3aa: CASSLGHGPNYGYTF
v_gene: TRBV29-1; abundance: NA; j_gene: TRBJ1-3; d_gene: NA; CDR3nt: TGCAGCGTTTCGGGACACCACTCTGGAAACACCATATATTTT; CDR3aa: CSVSGHHSGNTIYF
v_gene: TRBV10-3; abundance: NA; j_gene: TRBJ1-2; d_gene: NA; CDR3nt: TGTGCCATCGGGACCGCTTATGGCTACACCTTC; CDR3aa: CAIGTAYGYTF
v_gene: TRBV11-2; abundance: few; j_gene: TRBJ2-1; d_gene: TRBD2; CDR3nt: TGTGCCAGCAGCCCTAGCGGGGGGGCCTACAATGAGCAGTTCTTC; CDR3aa: CASSPSGGAYNEQFF
v_gene: TRBV2; abundance: NA; j_gene: TRBJ2-3; d_gene: TRBD2; CDR3nt: TGTGCCAGCAGTTATCTAGCGGGGGGGCCAGATACGCAGTATTTT; CDR3aa: CASSYLAGGPDTQYF
v_gene: TRBV7-9; abundance: NA; j_gene: TRBJ2-5; d_gene: TRBD2; CDR3nt: TGTGCCAGCAGCTTACCCTTAGCGGGGCAAGAGACCCAGTACTTC; CDR3aa: CASSLPLAGQETQYF
v_gene: TRBV29-1; abundance: NA; j_gene: TRBJ2-7; d_gene: TRBD2; CDR3nt: TGCAGCGTTGAACTAGCGGGAGCGGTCGCCGAGCAGTACTTC; CDR3aa: CSVELAGAVAEQYF
v_gene: TRBV2; abundance: NA; j_gene: TRBJ2-5; d_gene: NA; CDR3nt: TGTGCCAGCAGTGATCACCCCCCGTCGGCGGAGACCCAGTACTTC; CDR3aa: CASSDHPPSAETQYF
v_gene: TRBV20-1; abundance: NA; j_gene: TRBJ1-2; d_gene: NA; CDR3nt: TGCAGTGCTAGGAGGTCACCCGCTAACTATGGCTACACCTTC; CDR3aa: CSARRSPANYGYTF
v_gene: TRBV20-1; abundance: NA; j_gene: TRBJ2-2; d_gene: TRBD2; CDR3nt: TGCAGTGCCCAGAGCGGGGGGGTACCTCCCGGGGAGCTGTTTTTT; CDR3aa: CSAQSGGVPPGELFF
v_gene: TRBV11-2; abundance: once; j_gene: TRBJ2-7; d_gene: TRBD1; CDR3nt: TGTGCCAGCAGCTTAGAGAACAGGGGGTCCTACGAGCAGTACTTC; CDR3aa: CASSLENRGSYEQYF
v_gene: TRBV14; abundance: few; j_gene: TRBJ1-1; d_gene: NA; CDR3nt: TGTGCCAGCAGCCAAACGAACACTGAAGCTTTCTTT; CDR3aa: CASSQTNTEAFF
v_gene: TRBV3-1; abundance: NA; j_gene: TRBJ2-7; d_gene: NA; CDR3nt: TGTGCCAGCAGCCCAGGGACTGACGTTCTTTACGAGCAGTACTTC; CDR3aa: CASSPGTDVLYEQYF
v_gene: TRBV9; abundance: NA; j_gene: TRBJ2-3; d_gene: NA; CDR3nt: TGTGCCAGCAGCGTAGGGTTAGCGACCACAGATACGCAGTATTTT; CDR3aa: CASSVGLATTDTQYF
v_gene: TRBV7-9; abundance: once; j_gene: TRBJ1-2; d_gene: NA; CDR3nt: TGTGCCAGCAGCTTAGGGACCGGGACACCGGACTATGGCTACACCTTC; CDR3aa: CASSLGTGTPDYGYTF
v_gene: TRBV9; abundance: NA; j_gene: TRBJ1-2; d_gene: NA; CDR3nt: TGTGCCAGCAGCGTGGGACCATTAGGACCTACTAACTATGGCTACACCTTC; CDR3aa: CASSVGPLGPTNYGYTF
v_gene: TRBV9; abundance: NA; j_gene: TRBJ2-7; d_gene: TRBD1; CDR3nt: TGTGCCAGCAGCGGGACAGGGCTGTTCTCCTACGAGCAGTACTTC; CDR3aa: CASSGTGLFSYEQYF
v_gene: TRBV25-1; abundance: NA; j_gene: TRBJ2-5; d_gene: NA; CDR3nt: TGTGCCAGCAGTCCCAGATTTCCTCAAGAGACCCAGTACTTC; CDR3aa: CASSPRFPQETQYF
v_gene: TRBV5-1; abundance: NA; j_gene: TRBJ1-1; d_gene: NA; CDR3nt: TGCGCCAGCAGCCTGAGGACAATGAACACTGAAGCTTTCTTT; CDR3aa: CASSLRTMNTEAFF
v_gene: TRBV2; abundance: NA; j_gene: TRBJ2-7; d_gene: NA; CDR3nt: TGTGCCAGCAGTGGGGAGTCGGCCTACGAGCAGTACTTC; CDR3aa: CASSGESAYEQYF
v_gene: TRBV5-4; abundance: NA; j_gene: TRBJ2-3; d_gene: NA; CDR3nt: TGTGCCAGCGCCGGAAAACCAGGCGAGGATACGCAGTATTTT; CDR3aa: CASAGKPGEDTQYF
v_gene: TRBV27; abundance: NA; j_gene: TRBJ2-1; d_gene: TRBD2; CDR3nt: TGTGCCAGCAGTCAGACTAGCAGCTACAATGAGCAGTTCTTC; CDR3aa: CASSQTSSYNEQFF
v_gene: TRBV28; abundance: NA; j_gene: TRBJ2-1; d_gene: TRBD2; CDR3nt: TGTGCCAGCAGCTCTGGACTAGCGGGGAACGATCCGAACAATGAGCAGTTCTTC; CDR3aa: CASSSGLAGNDPNNEQFF
v_gene: TRBV28; abundance: NA; j_gene: TRBJ2-7; d_gene: TRBD1; CDR3nt: TGTGCCAGCAGTTTAGAACAGGGGGCCTACGAGCAGTACTTC; CDR3aa: CASSLEQGAYEQYF
v_gene: TRBV30; abundance: NA; j_gene: TRBJ2-7; d_gene: NA; CDR3nt: TGTGCCTGCGAGCTAGTAACCTACGAGCAGTACTTC; CDR3aa: CACELVTYEQYF
v_gene: TRBV12-3/TRBV12-4; abundance: NA; j_gene: TRBJ2-7; d_gene: NA; CDR3nt: TGTGCCAGCAGTCCAGGAGGTTGGGACGAGCAGTACTTC; CDR3aa: CASSPGGWDEQYF
v_gene: TRBV27; abundance: NA; j_gene: TRBJ2-1; d_gene: NA; CDR3nt: TGTGCCAGCAGTCGGGCACTCAATGAGCAGTTCTTC; CDR3aa: CASSRALNEQFF
v_gene: TRBV5-1; abundance: once; j_gene: TRBJ1-1; d_gene: TRBD1; CDR3nt: TGCGCCAGCCCGCCTCGCGCAGGGGGCCGTACTGAAGCTTTCTTT; CDR3aa: CASPPRAGGRTEAFF
v_gene: TRBV20-1; abundance: NA; j_gene: TRBJ1-5; d_gene: NA; CDR3nt: TGCAGTGTTGGAGGGGAGAATCAGCCCCAGCATTTT; CDR3aa: CSVGGENQPQHF
v_gene: TRBV6-5; abundance: NA; j_gene: TRBJ1-5; d_gene: NA; CDR3nt: TGTGCCAGCAGTCTGGCAGGGAACAGGTCGCCCCAGCATTTT; CDR3aa: CASSLAGNRSPQHF
v_gene: TRBV6-4; abundance: NA; j_gene: TRBJ2-1; d_gene: TRBD2; CDR3nt: TGTGCCAGCAGTACTAGCGGTGGCGGCAATGAGCAGTTCTTC; CDR3aa: CASSTSGGGNEQFF
v_gene: TRBV25-1; abundance: NA; j_gene: TRBJ2-7; d_gene: NA; CDR3nt: TGTGCCAGCAGGGCCGGGCCCACCTACGAGCAGTACTTC; CDR3aa: CASRAGPTYEQYF
v_gene: TRBV13; abundance: NA; j_gene: TRBJ2-1; d_gene: TRBD2; CDR3nt: TGTGCCAGCAGCGCCGGGACTAGCGGGGGATACAATGAGCAGTTCTTC; CDR3aa: CASSAGTSGGYNEQFF